The 26 T cell receptor beta chains reported below all come from one sample, sequenced in a study of blood T cells in healthy people across ages. A sample-barcoded 5' primer and a J-beta primer mix were used in a second PCR of roughly 7 to 11 cycles. One entry per CDR3 protein, called by TCRdb with MiXCR from the 5' RACE reads. Among some 790,000 distinct CDR3 sequences, more than 25% were seen once, and the ten largest hold around 15%. Sequenced: blood. The receptors derive from a woman of 80 years or more in good health.

On this clonotype itself: A much larger clone differs by one base, so this may be a read error. This chain connects TRBV6-2 or TRBV6-3 to TRBJ1-1; unclear D gene. Germline V CDR1 and CDR2: MNHEY, SVGEGT. Trimming took off 3 bases at V and 9 bases at J, with 14 bases between the two ends. This CDR3 region has 13 residues. As DNA, the CDR3 is TGTGCCAGCAGTTATAGTCTAGACTCCAAAGCTTTCTTT. As protein: CASSYSLDSKAFF.

The gene calls are TRBV30 and TRBJ2-2; 10 bases fit TRBD2. After removal of 2 bases from V and 4 bases from J, the junction contained 7 bases not matched to a gene. This CDR3 has 16 amino acids. CDR1 and CDR2 (germline): GTSNPN, SVGIG (reference sequence). This chain's CDR3 is CAWSMILAGRTGELFF. CDR3 DNA sequence: TGTGCCTGGAGTATGATACTAGCGGGGCGCACCGGGGAGCTGTTTTTT.

This clonotype came up a few times. The chain recombines TRBV11-3 with TRBJ2-5; TRBD1 agrees at 10 bases. J was trimmed by 5 bases and V by 1 base; bases with no gene match: 7. This CDR3 has 16 residues. Germline V gene data show CDR1 as SGHNT and CDR2 as YENEEA. The CDR3 DNA sequence: TGTGCCAGCAGCTTAGGACAGGGGGCTTCGGGGGAGACCCAGTACTTC. Translated: CASSLGQGASGETQYF.

This clonotype was picked up a small number of times. The chain combines TRBV6-6 with TRBJ1-5; D unresolved. The CDR3 is 12 amino acids. Germline-derived CDR1 and CDR2 are MNHNY and SVGAGI (reference sequence). Trimming took off 7 bases at V and 7 bases at J, with 11 bases between the two ends. The CDR3: CASTAGRQPQHF. The CDR3 nucleotides are TGTGCCAGCACCGCCGGGCGGCAGCCCCAGCATTTT.

This chain connects TRBV5-1 to TRBJ2-7; D is unclear. Germline V gene sequence: CDR1 SGHRS, CDR2 YFSETQ. The CDR3 is made up of 11 amino acids. The V end lost 0 bases, the J end lost 6 bases, and 4 bases lay between the germline ends. The CDR3 DNA reads as TGCGCCAGCAGCTTGGTCGCCGAGCAGTACTTC. It translates to CASSLVAEQYF.

This clonotype was seen more than once but under ten times. J is TRBJ1-2 and V is TRBV6-5; the D is unclear. Trimming stripped 7 bases from V and 3 bases from J, with 6 bases between. CDR1 MNHEY and CDR2 SVGAGI come from the germline V gene. The CDR3 loop spans 11 amino acids. In nucleotides, the CDR3 is TGTGCCAGCAAGGGTTACTATGGCTACACCTTC. This gives the protein CASKGYYGYTF.

The gene calls are TRBV5-1 and TRBJ2-1; tentative D call: TRBD2 (6 bases). V lost 6 bases, J lost 1 base, and 11 bases lay in between. Looked up from germline, CDR1 is SGHRS and CDR2 is YFSETQ. The CDR3 runs 14 residues. The CDR3 bases are TGCGCCAGCAAGTTCGGGGGTTCCTACAATGAGCAGTTCTTC. Amino acids: CASKFGGSYNEQFF.

This clonotype has more than one count but fewer than ten. One base away lies a much larger clone, so this may be a sequencing read error. The rearrangement joins TRBV11-2 to TRBJ2-3; 8 bases are a match to TRBD2. With 2 bases clipped from V and 2 bases from J, the junction kept 6 bases outside the gene matches. The CDR3 is 16 amino acids. Germline lookup yields CDR1 SGHAT and CDR2 FQNNGV. CDR3 loop: CASSLMGRGVTDTQYF. The DNA for the CDR3 is TGTGCCAGCAGCTTAATGGGGCGGGGGGTCACAGATACGCAGTATTTT.

This clonotype was observed a few times. A read error may be the cause here, since a much bigger clone is one base away. The rearrangement uses TRBV6-5 and TRBJ2-5; D might be TRBD1 (5 bases). There are 13 residues in the CDR3. In germline, CDR1 is MNHEY, CDR2 SVGAGI. In nucleotides, the CDR3 is TGTGCCAGCAGTCCGACAGTACAAGAGGCCCAGTACTTC. Translating it yields CASSPTVQEAQYF.

In this sample, this clonotype turned up many times. CDR3 region: CASSNTASQGDTQYF. The CDR3 region has the DNA TGTGCCAGCAGTAATACAGCTAGTCAAGGAGATACGCAGTATTTT. V usage is TRBV2 and J usage is TRBJ2-3; no reliable D call. The CDR3 is 15 residues long. Germline V gene data show CDR1 as SNHLY and CDR2 as FYNNEI. V dropped 5 bases and J dropped 5 bases, with 17 bases sitting between them.

There are many counts of this clonotype. The chain uses TRBV12-3 or TRBV12-4 and TRBJ1-4; TRBD1 might be the D (6 bases). V was clipped by 1 base and J by 2 bases, with 8 bases between them. This CDR3 is built from 15 residues. The CDR3 nucleotides read TGTGCCAGCAGTTTAGTTGGGGGCACTAATGAAAAACTGTTTTTT. It codes for CASSLVGGTNEKLFF.

There are many counts of this clonotype. The rearrangement joins TRBV20-1 to TRBJ1-2, with D possibly TRBD1 on 5 matching bases. Germline values: CDR1 DFQATT, CDR2 SNEGSKA (reference sequence). The CDR3 loop spans 14 amino acids. V lost 2 bases and J lost 4, with 14 bases in between. The CDR3 protein is CSARLTASGYGYTF. CDR3 in DNA: TGCAGTGCTAGATTGACAGCCTCTGGCTATGGCTACACCTTC.

In the case of this clonotype: A much larger clone is a single base away; this may be a read error. V and J are TRBV10-3 and TRBJ2-1; D gene uncertain. Germline V gives CDR1 ENHRY, CDR2 SYGVKD. The CDR3 length is 11 residues. CDR3 region: CASQSCNEQFF. CDR3 nucleotides: TGTGCCAGCCAGTCCTGCAATGAGCAGTTCTTC.

As regards this clonotype: This clone may be a read error of a much larger clone one base away. The CDR3 DNA follows: TGTGCCAGCAGCTTACTGGTCCCGAACACCTACAATGAGCAGTACTTC. This encodes CASSLLVPNTYNEQYF. V is TRBV7-2 and J is TRBJ2-7; D uncertain. Deletions cut 2 bases from V and 7 bases from J, with 21 bases between. Germline V gene data show CDR1 as SGHTA and CDR2 as FQGNSA. This CDR3 region has 16 residues.

Ten or more counts support this clonotype. V usage is TRBV6-5 and J usage is TRBJ2-1; D is perhaps TRBD1 (5 bases). Trimming took 2 bases from V and 3 from J, leaving 8 bases between them. This CDR3 region has 14 residues. CDR1 is MNHEY and CDR2 is SVGAGI in the germline V gene. CDR3 sequence: CASSYQGSYNEQFF. Here the CDR3 DNA reads TGTGCCAGCAGTTACCAGGGAAGCTACAATGAGCAGTTCTTC.

The table lists this clonotype with a few counts. The rearrangement uses TRBV18 and TRBJ2-7; no clear D. CDR1 and CDR2 from the germline V gene are KGHSH and LQKENI. V dropped 3 bases and J dropped 7 bases, with 16 bases sitting between them. The CDR3 totals 14 residues. The CDR3, as DNA: TGTGCCAGCTCACCCAGCCTTCCTAACAATGAGCAGTACTTC. Its protein is CASSPSLPNNEQYF. Full variable domain (outside the CDR3, taken from reference TRBV18 and TRBJ2-7): NAGVMQNPRHLVRRRGQEARLRCSPMKGHSHVYWYRQLPEEGLKFMVYLQKENIIDESGMPKERFSAEFPKEGPSILRIQQVVRGDSAAYFCASSPSLPNNEQYFGPGTRLTVT.

About this clonotype itself: A much bigger clone sits one base away, suggesting this may be a read error. The J gene is TRBJ2-1, the V gene TRBV7-2, with D uncertain. The end of the DNA aligns better with TRBJ2-7, so the J call may be wrong. The CDR3 spans 16 residues. Germline CDR1 is SGHTA and CDR2 is FQGNSA. The CDR3 DNA is TGTGCCAGCAGCTTAGCGGCAGATATCTCCTACAATGAGCAGTACTTC. It translates to CASSLAADISYNEQYF.

V gene TRBV12-3 or TRBV12-4 combines with J gene TRBJ2-4; D unresolved. The J call could be wrong; TRBJ2-5 is a better fit for the DNA end. The CDR3 is 14 amino acids. CDR3 residues: CASSFDHSQETQYF. CDR3 nucleotides: TGTGCCAGCAGTTTTGACCACAGCCAAGAGACCCAGTACTTC.

This clonotype showed up just a few times. The gene calls are TRBV7-8 and TRBJ2-3; 8 bases map to TRBD2. CDR1 is SGHVS, CDR2 FQNEAQ, per germline. This CDR3 region has 15 residues. Trimming took 2 bases from V and 4 from J; bases not matched to a gene: 5. The CDR3 here is CASSLLGGGSDTQYF. The CDR3 DNA sequence: TGTGCCAGCAGCTTATTGGGCGGGGGGTCAGATACGCAGTATTTT.

This clonotype was found once. V is TRBV28 and J is TRBJ2-7; D not resolved. The ends were cut back, 1 base at V and 5 bases at J, with 9 bases in the middle. The CDR3 consists of 13 residues. In germline, CDR1 is MDHEN, CDR2 SYDVKM. This CDR3 is CASSLFLGDEQYF. CDR3 bases: TGTGCCAGCAGTTTATTCCTCGGCGACGAGCAGTACTTC.

This clonotype was picked up many times. In DNA, the CDR3 is TGTGCCAGCAGTTTAAGATCTGGCGGACTGTTTTTT. Translating it yields CASSLRSGGLFF. The V and J genes are TRBV12-3 or TRBV12-4 and TRBJ1-4; D not certain. CDR3 length: 12 amino acids. Trimming left V 2 bases short and J 13 bases short, with 11 bases between.

This rearrangement joins TRBV29-1 to TRBJ2-7; 8 positions match TRBD1. This CDR3 has 14 amino acids. Germline trimming cut 5 bases from V and 2 bases from J; bases unmatched to any gene: 8. Germline CDR1 is SQVTM and CDR2 is ANQGSEA. The CDR3 reads CSVPADRAPYEQYF. The CDR3 nucleotides are TGCAGCGTTCCCGCGGACAGGGCCCCCTACGAGCAGTACTTC.

In its sample, this clonotype was seen a few times. The J gene is TRBJ1-5, the V gene TRBV7-2; perhaps TRBD1 as D (5 bases). CDR1 and CDR2 from the germline V gene are SGHTA and FQGNSA. This CDR3 region has 13 residues. V was pared by 3 bases and J by 9 bases, with 12 bases between. The CDR3 nucleotides read TGTGCCAGCAGCTTCCGGGGGGACGGGCCCCAGCATTTT. Protein sequence: CASSFRGDGPQHF.

The J gene is TRBJ2-2, the V gene TRBV4-2; the D gene is possibly TRBD2 (5 bases). Looked up from germline, CDR1 is LGHNA and CDR2 is YNFKEQ. V was shortened by 3 bases and J by 4 bases, with 18 bases between the two germline ends. The CDR3 is 17 residues long. DNA for the CDR3: TGTGCCAGCAGCCACCCGGGGTCCCCCCAGTCCACCGGGGAGCTGTTTTTT. It translates to CASSHPGSPQSTGELFF.

The chain carries TRBV11-3 and TRBJ2-5; 13 bases are shared with TRBD2. With V trimmed by 8 bases and J by 1 base, 13 bases remained unmatched. The CDR3 is made up of 18 amino acids. Per germline, CDR1 SGHNT and CDR2 YENEEA. The CDR3 region is CASGIGLAGATAQETQYF. The CDR3 nucleotides are TGTGCCAGCGGCATAGGACTAGCGGGGGCAACCGCCCAAGAGACCCAGTACTTC.

This clonotype was recorded at least ten times. The chain joins TRBV29-1 to TRBJ1-2; TRBD1 is a possible D gene (5 bases). Germline V lookup: CDR1 SQVTM, CDR2 ANQGSEA. Trimming pared 5 bases from V and 12 bases from J, leaving 19 bases between. The CDR3 runs to 12 residues. CDR3 coding DNA: TGCAGCGTTACGGACGGCAGGGTGGTTGACACCTTC. This sequence encodes CSVTDGRVVDTF.